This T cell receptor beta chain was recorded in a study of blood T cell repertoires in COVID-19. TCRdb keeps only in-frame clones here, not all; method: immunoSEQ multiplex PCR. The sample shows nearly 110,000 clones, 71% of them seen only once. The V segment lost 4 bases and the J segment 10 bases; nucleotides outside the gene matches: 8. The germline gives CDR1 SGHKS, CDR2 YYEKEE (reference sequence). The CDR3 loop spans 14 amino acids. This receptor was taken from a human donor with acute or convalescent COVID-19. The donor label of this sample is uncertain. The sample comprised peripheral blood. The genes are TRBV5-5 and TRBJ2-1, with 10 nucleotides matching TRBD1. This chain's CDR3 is CASSLWDRGGEQFF. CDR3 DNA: TGTGCCAGCAGCCTTTGGGACAGGGGAGGCGAGCAGTTCTTC.